Here is one T cell receptor beta chain with its context. This clonotype was counted a single time. The clone's antigen remains unknown. With a much larger clone just one base away, this may be a read error. Cells with a CD4+CD8-CD45RO-CD45RA+ profile were isolated by FACS and defined as naive CD4+ T cells, and those with a CD8+CD4-CD45RA+CD27bright profile were defined as naive CD8+ T cells. Sorting used antibodies against CD4 (RPA-T4), CD8 (SK1), CD27 (O323), CD45RA (HI100) and CD45RO (UCHL1). These reads were obtained on a 454 GS FLX Titanium. TCR libraries were built from about 500 ng of total RNA with a previously published linear amplification protocol. The sequencing itself ran on the Roche/454 Genome Sequencer using Titanium chemistry. In the authors' own workflow: A total of fewer than 90,000 rearranged TCR alpha transcripts were sequenced from about five of the healthy donors. Duplicate transcripts were removed, and each unique TCR clonotype was defined by its CDR3 junction following IMGT nomenclature. CD4 versus CD8 status was modeled on V and J genes by logistic regression in R 2.13.0, with adjustment for donor effects and Bonferroni correction for multiple testing. TCRdb reprocessed the public reads (quality trimming at Q25 with fastp, clone calling with MiXCR) and kept in-frame beta chains. Each CDR3 protein gets just one entry, which takes the most common genes and DNA from the rows behind it. The V and J calls and clone size come from TCRdb's table, not from the authors' own analysis. The sample includes 150,000 to 200,000 distinct CDR3 sequences, with over 60% observed a single time. Approximately 2.5% of the sample is held by the ten biggest clonotypes.

The sample originates from a study of healthy donors' naive CD4 and CD8 T cells (dated by TCRdb to the mid-2010s). Concerning the study at large: Donor selection covered three age groups (20-25, 40-50 and 60-70 years) with six people in each, and the resulting cohort had a mean age of roughly 45 and was half female. For TCR alpha, a new primer set covering all functional IMGT alpha gene variants was designed, and the rest of the protocol matched the beta-chain workflow. To check how TCR variation relates to lineage commitment, the researchers sequenced rearranged TCR alpha and beta chains taken from naive CD4+ and CD8+ T cells. Peripheral blood mononuclear cells were collected from 15 to 20 healthy, unrelated individuals. Donors were HLA-typed by sequencing at HLA-A, -B, -C, -DRB1, -DQB1 and -DPB1 using the SBTexcellerator protocol, an ABI3130xl analyzer and SBTengine software.

The CDR3 runs 11 residues from the cysteine to the phenylalanine. Of the read, only the CDR3 DNA is kept; its 33 bases are in frame from base 1. The trim is 5 bases for V and 3 bases for J, with a gap of 5 bases between the germline ends. The paper as a whole reports these results and caveats: Because alpha and beta chains were sequenced in bulk and could not be paired, the effects of the two chains in combination were not assessed. Naive CD4+ and CD8+ cells reportedly showed biased usage of most V and J gene segments, and this bias was consistent across donors and independent of HLA genotype. In both chains, CD4+ lineage was associated with a positively charged CDR3, and CD8+ lineage was associated with a negatively charged CDR3. Taken together, V genes, J genes and CDR3 charge appeared to account for around 13% of the variance in CD4/CD8 propensity, mostly acting in an additive way. Possible repertoire bias from homeostatic proliferation of naive T cells was not directly addressed.

The source material was naive CD4+ and CD8+ T cells sorted from blood, pooled from several donors. The sample's cell subset or site label, decoded: FACS-sorted naive CD4+ (CD45RO-CD45RA+) and naive CD8+ (CD45RA+CD27bright) T cells. This TCR came from a pool of human donors in good health; the sample pools cells from several healthy donors. Recombination connected TRBV12-3 or TRBV12-4 to TRBJ2-7, with the identity of the D gene unclear. The nucleotide sequence is TGTGCCAGCAGTCACGGCTACGAGCAGTACTTC. This sequence encodes CASSHGYEQYF.